These 8 T cell receptor beta chains originate from one sample sequenced in a study of PD-1 blockade in mismatch repair-deficient tumors. Clones were sequenced by immunoSEQ multiplex PCR, and TCRdb holds only the in-frame ones, with some missing. The sample lists fewer than 18,000 clones; about 84% were seen once. Documented time point: roughly 9-day in vitro stimulation with candidate neoantigen peptide 5. For these receptors, no antigen is known. Sequencing used cells cultured in vitro, obtained from a patient treated with pembrolizumab. The source is an adult with mismatch repair-deficient cancer.

The chain employs TRBV11-2 and TRBJ2-3; TRBD1 matches at 10 bases. The germline V gene has CDR1 SGHAT and CDR2 FQNNGV. J lost 7 bases, V lost 5 bases, and 12 bases had no gene match. CDR3 length: 16 residues. The chain's CDR3 is CASSRNPGQGGYTQYF. Here the CDR3 DNA reads TGTGCCAGCAGCCGAAATCCCGGACAGGGGGGATATACGCAGTATTTT.

V is TRBV5-5 and J is TRBJ2-7, with TRBD2 identical over 9 bases. This CDR3 is built from 16 residues. The germline V gene has CDR1 SGHKS and CDR2 YYEKEE (reference sequence). Trimming at V came to 0 bases and at J to 5 bases, leaving 9 bases not matched to a gene. CDR3 sequence (DNA): TGTGCCAGCAGCTTGGAGTCCCGTAGCGGGAGCCACGAGCAGTACTTC. It encodes CASSLESRSGSHEQYF.

J is TRBJ2-7 and V is TRBV18; perhaps D is TRBD1 or TRBD2 (5 bases each). CDR1 and CDR2 from the germline V gene are KGHSH and LQKENI. CDR3 length equals 13 residues. V shed 5 bases and J shed 4 bases, with 12 bases lying between them. DNA for the CDR3: TGTGCCAGCTCAGCCGGGACCGAGTACGAGCAGTACTTC. Translation gives CASSAGTEYEQYF.

This sequence joins TRBV15 and TRBJ2-7; the D gene is possibly TRBD1 (6 bases). Germline lookup yields CDR1 LNHNV and CDR2 YYDKDF (reference sequence). The CDR3 covers 15 residues. V shed 0 bases and J shed 5 bases, with 14 bases lying between them. The chain's CDR3 is CATSRDRSRGNEQYF. The CDR3 bases are TGTGCCACCAGCAGAGATCGCTCAAGGGGGAACGAGCAGTACTTC.

This chain links TRBV5-4 with TRBJ1-3; maybe TRBD1 (5 bases). The length of the CDR3 is 14 residues. V was cut by 2 bases and J by 1 base, with 7 bases left in between. Germline V lookup: CDR1 SGHNT, CDR2 YYREEE (reference sequence). The CDR3 DNA reads TGTGCCAGCAGCTTCGCAGGGTCTGGAAACACCATATATTTT. This encodes CASSFAGSGNTIYF.

This clone has a single count. The rearrangement uses TRBV25-1 and TRBJ1-1; no clear D. Trimming cost V 6 bases and J 6 bases, with 14 bases left between them. Germline V gene lookup returns CDR1 MGHDK and CDR2 SYGVNS. The CDR3 contains 13 residues. The CDR3, as DNA: TGTGCCAGCAGCCCCGGGAAGCACGCTGAAGCTTTCTTT. Protein sequence: CASSPGKHAEAFF.

The rearrangement uses TRBV2 and TRBJ1-1; D gene uncertain. The length of the CDR3 is 16 residues. The V and J ends lost 7 bases and 0 bases respectively, with 18 bases between them. Germline V lookup: CDR1 SNHLY, CDR2 FYNNEI. The CDR3 DNA sequence: TGTGCCAGCACCCTCCCCTTCGCCAATGTGAACACTGAAGCTTTCTTT. Encoded protein: CASTLPFANVNTEAFF.

The chain has TRBV10-2 and TRBJ1-1; a weak D match, TRBD1 (6 bases). The CDR3 covers 12 residues. CDR1 WSHSY and CDR2 SAAADI come from the germline V gene. Trimming took 6 bases from V and 4 from J, leaving 9 bases between them. This chain's CDR3 is CASSRGGTEAFF. The CDR3 region has the DNA TGCGCCAGCAGCAGAGGGGGCACTGAAGCTTTCTTT.